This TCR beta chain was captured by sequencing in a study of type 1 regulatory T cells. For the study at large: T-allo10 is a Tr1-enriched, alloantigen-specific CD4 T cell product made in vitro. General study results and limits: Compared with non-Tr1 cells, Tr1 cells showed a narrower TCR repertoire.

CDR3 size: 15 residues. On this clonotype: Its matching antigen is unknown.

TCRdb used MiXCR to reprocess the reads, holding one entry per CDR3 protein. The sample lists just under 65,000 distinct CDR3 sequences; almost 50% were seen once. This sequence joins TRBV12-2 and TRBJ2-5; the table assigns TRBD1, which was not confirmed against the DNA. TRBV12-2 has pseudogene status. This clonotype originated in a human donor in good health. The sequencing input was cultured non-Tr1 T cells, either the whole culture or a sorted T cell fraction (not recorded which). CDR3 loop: CASRLVDRGQETQYF. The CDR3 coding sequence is TGTGCAAGTCGCTTAGTGGACAGGGGGCAAGAGACCCAGTACTTC.